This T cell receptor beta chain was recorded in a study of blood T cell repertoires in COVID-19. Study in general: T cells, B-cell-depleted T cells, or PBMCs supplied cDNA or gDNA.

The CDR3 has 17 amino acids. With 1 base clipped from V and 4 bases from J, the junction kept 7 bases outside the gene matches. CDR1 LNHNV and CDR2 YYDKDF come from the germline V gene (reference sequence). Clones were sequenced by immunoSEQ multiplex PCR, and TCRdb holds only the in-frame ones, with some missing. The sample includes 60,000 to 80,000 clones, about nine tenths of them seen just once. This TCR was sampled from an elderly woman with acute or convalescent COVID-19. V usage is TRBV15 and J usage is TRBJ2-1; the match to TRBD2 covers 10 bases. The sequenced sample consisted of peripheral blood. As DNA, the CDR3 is TGTGCCACCAGCAGAGGGACTCTAGCGGGAGCTTACAATGAGCAGTTCTTC. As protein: CATSRGTLAGAYNEQFF.